This TCR beta chain stems from a study of Ad26.COV2.S vaccination and SARS-CoV-2 variants. Data came from immunoSEQ multiplex PCR; TCRdb stores just in-frame clones and leaves some out. The sample shows about 390,000 clones, about 90% of them seen only once. V was pared by 5 bases and J by 7 bases, with 17 bases between. This CDR3 region has 14 residues. CDR1 and CDR2 from the germline V gene are MDHEN and SYDVKM. Treatment noted: around 19 received Ad26.COV2.S at low or high dose, single or two shots; about five received placebo; per-sample allocation not given. The samples were gathered on day 63 after the first injection of vaccine or placebo.

The chain employs TRBV28 and TRBJ1-2; tentatively, D is TRBD1 (6 bases). The source is a person between 18 and 59 years old who received the Ad26.COV2.S COVID-19 vaccine or a placebo. Sequences were derived from peripheral blood, sampled in a trial of Ad26.COV2.S vaccine versus placebo. The CDR3 sequence: CASSPPTGVVGYTF. In DNA, the CDR3 is TGTGCCAGCAGTCCCCCGACAGGTGTAGTTGGCTACACCTTC.